This T cell receptor beta chain is from a study of T cell repertoires in cytomegalovirus infection. Background on the study: CMV epitopes that were recently identified and HLA-C-restricted were used alongside well-studied HLA-B-restricted ones. From public TCR beta signatures came an indication of both CMV infection and matching HLA type. Regarding the study as a whole: Individuals carrying CMV plus the relevant HLA were identified by cumulative frequency of public TCR beta families. Dominating the ex vivo response were HLA-C-restricted CMV-specific TCR beta clonotypes.

Trimming shortened V by 4 bases and J by 7 bases, and 8 bases separated the two germline ends. This CDR3 is built from 12 residues. CDR1 is MNHEY and CDR2 is SMNVEV in the germline V gene (reference sequence). TCRdb re-called the reads through MiXCR, storing one row per CDR3 protein. The data show some 100,000 distinct CDR3 sequences, around 28% seen once. This clonotype turned up a few times. Antigen unknown. The genes are TRBV27 and TRBJ2-1; D is ambiguous. This TCR was recovered from a human donor in good health (CMV status not recorded). Some clones in this sample may be carry-over from other donors' samples. Sequencing used CD8+ T cells from cultured PBMCs, obtained from culture after CMV antigen stimulation. As DNA, the CDR3 is TGTGCCAGCAGTTCCGGGCGGAATGAGCAGTTCTTC. Its protein product is CASSSGRNEQFF.